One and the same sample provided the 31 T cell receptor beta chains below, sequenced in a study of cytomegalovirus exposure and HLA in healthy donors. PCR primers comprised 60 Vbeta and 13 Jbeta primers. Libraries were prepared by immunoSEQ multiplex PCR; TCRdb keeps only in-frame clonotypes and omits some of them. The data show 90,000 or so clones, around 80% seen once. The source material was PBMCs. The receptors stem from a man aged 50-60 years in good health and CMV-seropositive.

CDR3 in DNA: TGCAGCGTTGAACAGGGCTTCTCTGGAAACACCATATATTTT. It translates to CSVEQGFSGNTIYF. The chain combines TRBV29-1 with TRBJ1-3, with a possible D match to TRBD1 (5 bases). There are 14 residues in the CDR3. CDR1 is SQVTM and CDR2 is ANQGSEA in the germline V gene. V was clipped by 2 bases and J by 0 bases, with 8 bases between them.

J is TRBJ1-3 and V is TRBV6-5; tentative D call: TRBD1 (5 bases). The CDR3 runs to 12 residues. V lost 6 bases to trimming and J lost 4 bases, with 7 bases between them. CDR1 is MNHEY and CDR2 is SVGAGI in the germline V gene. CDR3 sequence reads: CASSPGGNTIYF. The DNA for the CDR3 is TGTGCCAGCAGCCCAGGGGGAAACACCATATATTTT.

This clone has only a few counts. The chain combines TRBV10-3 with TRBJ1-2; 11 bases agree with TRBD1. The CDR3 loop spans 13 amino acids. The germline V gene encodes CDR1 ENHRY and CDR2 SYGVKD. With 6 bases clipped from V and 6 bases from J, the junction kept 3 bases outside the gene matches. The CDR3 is CAIRWTGGNGYTF. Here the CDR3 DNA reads TGTGCCATCAGATGGACAGGGGGCAATGGCTACACCTTC.

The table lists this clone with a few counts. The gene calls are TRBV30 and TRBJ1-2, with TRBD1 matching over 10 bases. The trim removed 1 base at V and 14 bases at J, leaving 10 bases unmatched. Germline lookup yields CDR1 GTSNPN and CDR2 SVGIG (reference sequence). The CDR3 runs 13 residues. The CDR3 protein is CAWSGRPTGGTTF. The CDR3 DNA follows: TGTGCCTGGAGTGGGAGGCCGACAGGGGGCACTACCTTC.

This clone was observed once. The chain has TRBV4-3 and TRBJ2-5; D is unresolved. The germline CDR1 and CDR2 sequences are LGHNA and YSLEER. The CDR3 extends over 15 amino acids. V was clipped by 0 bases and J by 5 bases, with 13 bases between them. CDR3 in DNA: TGCGCCAGCAGCCAAGAGGGCGCCGGCCGTGAGACCCAGTACTTC. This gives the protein CASSQEGAGRETQYF.

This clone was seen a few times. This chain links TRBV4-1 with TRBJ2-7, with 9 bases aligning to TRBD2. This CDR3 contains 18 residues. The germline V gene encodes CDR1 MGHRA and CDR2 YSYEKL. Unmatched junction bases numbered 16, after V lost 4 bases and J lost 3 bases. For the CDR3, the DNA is TGCGCCAGCAGCCCCCTTTGGACTTGGCTAGCGGGGTACTACGAGCAGTACTTC. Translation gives CASSPLWTWLAGYYEQYF.

In DNA, the CDR3 is TGTGCCTGGAGTGACTTAGCGCATTCACCCCTCCACTTT. Translating gives CAWSDLAHSPLHF. This rearrangement joins TRBV30 to TRBJ1-6; no reliable D call. V lost 1 base to trimming and J lost 8 bases, with 9 bases between them. Germline V gene sequence: CDR1 GTSNPN, CDR2 SVGIG (reference sequence). The CDR3 spans 13 residues.

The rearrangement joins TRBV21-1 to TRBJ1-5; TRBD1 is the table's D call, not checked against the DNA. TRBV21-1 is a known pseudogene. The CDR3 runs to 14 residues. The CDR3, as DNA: TGTGCCAGCAGCAATCCCAGGGCCAACCAGCCCCAGCATTTT. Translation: CASSNPRANQPQHF.

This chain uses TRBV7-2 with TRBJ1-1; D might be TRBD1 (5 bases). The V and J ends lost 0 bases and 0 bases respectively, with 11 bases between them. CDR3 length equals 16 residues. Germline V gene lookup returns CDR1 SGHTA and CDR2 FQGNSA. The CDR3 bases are TGTGCCAGCAGCTTAGCGCAGACAGCCATGAACACTGAAGCTTTCTTT. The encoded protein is CASSLAQTAMNTEAFF. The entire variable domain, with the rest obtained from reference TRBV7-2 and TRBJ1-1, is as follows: GAGVSQSPSNKVTEKGKDVELRCDPISGHTALYWYRQSLGQGLEFLIYFQGNSAPDKSGLPSDRFSAERTGGSVSTLTIQRTQQEDSAVYLCASSLAQTAMNTEAFFGQGTRLTVV.

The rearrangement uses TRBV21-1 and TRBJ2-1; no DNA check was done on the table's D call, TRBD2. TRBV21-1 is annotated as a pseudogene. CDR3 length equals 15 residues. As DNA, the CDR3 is TGTGCCAGCAGCAGACGGGGGATATCCTACAATGAGCAGTTCTTC. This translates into CASSRRGISYNEQFF.

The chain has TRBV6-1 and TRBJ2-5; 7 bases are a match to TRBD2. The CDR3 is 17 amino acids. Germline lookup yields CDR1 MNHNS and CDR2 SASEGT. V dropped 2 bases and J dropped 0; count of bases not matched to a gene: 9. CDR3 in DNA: TGTGCCAGCAGTGAAAGGGGTCTAGCGGCGTACCAAGAGACCCAGTACTTC. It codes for CASSERGLAAYQETQYF.

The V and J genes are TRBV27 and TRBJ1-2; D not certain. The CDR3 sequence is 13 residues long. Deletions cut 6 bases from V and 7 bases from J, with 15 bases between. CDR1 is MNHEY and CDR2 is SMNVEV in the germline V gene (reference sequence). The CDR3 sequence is CASSPRGPGGYTF. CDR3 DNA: TGTGCCAGCAGCCCTAGAGGGCCGGGTGGCTACACCTTC.

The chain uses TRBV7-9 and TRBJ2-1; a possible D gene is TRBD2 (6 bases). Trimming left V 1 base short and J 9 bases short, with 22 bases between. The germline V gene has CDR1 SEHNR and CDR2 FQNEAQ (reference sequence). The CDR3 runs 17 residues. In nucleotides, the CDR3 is TGTGCCAGCAGCTTAGGGGGAGGTGGTCCGAGGGAGGCTGAGCAGTTCTTC. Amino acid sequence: CASSLGGGGPREAEQFF.

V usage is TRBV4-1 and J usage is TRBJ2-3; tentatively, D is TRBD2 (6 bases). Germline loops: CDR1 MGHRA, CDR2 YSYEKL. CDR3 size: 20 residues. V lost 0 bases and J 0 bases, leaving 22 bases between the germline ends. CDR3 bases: TGCGCCAGCAGCCAAGACATGAAAGGTGGTAGCGGATCTAGCACAGATACGCAGTATTTT. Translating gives CASSQDMKGGSGSSTDTQYF.

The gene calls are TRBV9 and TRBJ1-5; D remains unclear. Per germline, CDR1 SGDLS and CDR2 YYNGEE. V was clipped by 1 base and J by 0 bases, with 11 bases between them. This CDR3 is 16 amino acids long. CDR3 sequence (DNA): TGTGCCAGCAGCGTAAAGTCGGGGAATAGCAATCAGCCCCAGCATTTT. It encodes CASSVKSGNSNQPQHF.

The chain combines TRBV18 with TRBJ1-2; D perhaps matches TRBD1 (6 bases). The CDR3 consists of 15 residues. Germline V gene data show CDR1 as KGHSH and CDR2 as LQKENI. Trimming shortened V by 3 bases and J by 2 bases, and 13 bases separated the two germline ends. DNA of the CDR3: TGTGCCAGCTCACCCAATGCAGGGGTCAACTATGGCTACACCTTC. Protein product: CASSPNAGVNYGYTF.

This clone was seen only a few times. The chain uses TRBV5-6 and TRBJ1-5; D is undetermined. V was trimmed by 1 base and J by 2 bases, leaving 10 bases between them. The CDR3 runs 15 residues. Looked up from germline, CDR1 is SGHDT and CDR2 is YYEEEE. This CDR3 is CASSLQAARNQPQHF. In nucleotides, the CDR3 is TGTGCCAGCAGCTTGCAAGCGGCACGCAATCAGCCCCAGCATTTT.

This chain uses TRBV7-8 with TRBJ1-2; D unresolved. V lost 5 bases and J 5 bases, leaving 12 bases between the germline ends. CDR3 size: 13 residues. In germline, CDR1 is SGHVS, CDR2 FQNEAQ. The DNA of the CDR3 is TGTGCCAGCAGCGCCGGACTCCAATATGGCTACACCTTC. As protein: CASSAGLQYGYTF.

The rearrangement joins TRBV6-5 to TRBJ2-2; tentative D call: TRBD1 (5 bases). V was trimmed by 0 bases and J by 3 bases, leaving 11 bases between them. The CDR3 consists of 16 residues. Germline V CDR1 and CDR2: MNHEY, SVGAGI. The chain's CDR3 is CASSYSTGRDTGELFF. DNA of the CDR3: TGTGCCAGCAGTTACTCGACGGGCAGGGACACCGGGGAGCTGTTTTTT.

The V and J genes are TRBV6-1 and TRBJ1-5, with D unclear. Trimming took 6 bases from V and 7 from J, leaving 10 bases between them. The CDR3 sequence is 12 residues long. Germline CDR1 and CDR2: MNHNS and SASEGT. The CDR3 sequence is CASSRPRQPQHF. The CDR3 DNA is TGTGCCAGCAGCCGACCGAGGCAGCCCCAGCATTTT.

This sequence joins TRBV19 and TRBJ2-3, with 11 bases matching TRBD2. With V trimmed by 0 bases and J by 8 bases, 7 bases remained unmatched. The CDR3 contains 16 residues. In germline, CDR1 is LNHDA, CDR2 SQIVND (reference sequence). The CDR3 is CASSIDSLAGGSTQYF. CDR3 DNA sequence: TGTGCCAGTAGTATAGATTCCCTAGCGGGAGGCTCTACGCAGTATTTT.

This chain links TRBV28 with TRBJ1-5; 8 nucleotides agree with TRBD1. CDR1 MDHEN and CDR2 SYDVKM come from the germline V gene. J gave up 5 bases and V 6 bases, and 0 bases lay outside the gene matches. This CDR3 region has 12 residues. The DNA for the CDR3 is TGTGCCAGCAGGACAGGGGATCAGCCCCAGCATTTT. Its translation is CASRTGDQPQHF.

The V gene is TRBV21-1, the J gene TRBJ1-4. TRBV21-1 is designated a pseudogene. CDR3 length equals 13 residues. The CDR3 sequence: CASSPRVNEKLFF. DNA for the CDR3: TGTGCCAGCAGCCCCCGGGTTAATGAAAAACTGTTTTTT.

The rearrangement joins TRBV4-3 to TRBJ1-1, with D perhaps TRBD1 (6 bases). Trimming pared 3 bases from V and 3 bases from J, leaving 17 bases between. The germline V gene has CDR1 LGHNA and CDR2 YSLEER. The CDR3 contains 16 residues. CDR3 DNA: TGCGCCAGCAGCCACCATCCTACGGACAGAGACACTGAAGCTTTCTTT. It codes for CASSHHPTDRDTEAFF.

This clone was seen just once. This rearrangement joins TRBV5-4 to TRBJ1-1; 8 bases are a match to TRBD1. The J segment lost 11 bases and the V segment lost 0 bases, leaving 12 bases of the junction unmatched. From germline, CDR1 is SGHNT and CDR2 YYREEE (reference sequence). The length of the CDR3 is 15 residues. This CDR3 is CASSLDAGQAARAFF. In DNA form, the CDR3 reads TGTGCCAGCAGCTTGGACGCGGGACAGGCCGCCCGGGCTTTCTTT.

CDR3 in DNA: TGTGCCAGCAGTCCACGGACAATGGGTGGCTACACCTTC. It specifies CASSPRTMGGYTF. The rearrangement joins TRBV6-5 to TRBJ1-2; D might be TRBD1 (5 bases). Trimming took 5 bases from V and 7 from J, leaving 14 bases between them. The length of the CDR3 is 13 residues. CDR1 and CDR2 (germline): MNHEY, SVGAGI.

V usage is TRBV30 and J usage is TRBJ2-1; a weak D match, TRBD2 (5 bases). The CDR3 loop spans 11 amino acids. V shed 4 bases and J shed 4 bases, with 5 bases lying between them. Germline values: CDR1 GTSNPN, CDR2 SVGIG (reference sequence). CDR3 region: CAWTGYNEQFF. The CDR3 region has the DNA TGTGCCTGGACGGGGTACAATGAGCAGTTCTTC.

In nucleotides, the CDR3 is TGTGCCAGCAGCCCTGGACTAGCGGGGCCCTACGAGCAGTACTTC. It translates to CASSPGLAGPYEQYF. The rearrangement uses TRBV6-1 and TRBJ2-7; 12 bases are a match to TRBD2. This CDR3 has 15 amino acids. Germline V gene data show CDR1 as MNHNS and CDR2 as SASEGT. The V gene end was trimmed by 6 bases and the J gene end by 2 bases; junction bases not matched to a gene: 5.

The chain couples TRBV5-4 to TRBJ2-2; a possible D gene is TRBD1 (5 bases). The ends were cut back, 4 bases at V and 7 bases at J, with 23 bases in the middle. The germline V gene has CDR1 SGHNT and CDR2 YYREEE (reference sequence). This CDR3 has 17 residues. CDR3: CASSPGQQTPMGGELFF. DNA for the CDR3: TGTGCCAGCAGCCCCGGACAACAAACCCCGATGGGCGGGGAGCTGTTTTTT.

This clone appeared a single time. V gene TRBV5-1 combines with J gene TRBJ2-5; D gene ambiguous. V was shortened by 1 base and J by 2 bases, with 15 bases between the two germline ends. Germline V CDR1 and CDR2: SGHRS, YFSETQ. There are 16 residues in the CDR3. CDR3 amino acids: CASSLNPVSPQETQYF. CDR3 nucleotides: TGCGCCAGCAGCTTGAACCCCGTCAGTCCGCAAGAGACCCAGTACTTC.

CDR3 in DNA: TGTGCCAGCAGTGAAAAGGGGGCTGGAAACACCATATATTTT. It codes for CASSEKGAGNTIYF. This sequence joins TRBV2 and TRBJ1-3, with D maybe TRBD1 (6 bases). The CDR3 totals 14 residues. CDR1 is SNHLY and CDR2 is FYNNEI in the germline V gene. Trimming removed 2 bases at V and 2 bases at J, with 7 bases between.